This T cell receptor (beta chain) was identified during a study of T cell clusters in autoimmune cytopenias. Multiplex touch-down PCR amplified TRB using TRB-A and TRB-B pools in one tube. TCRdb re-analyzed the multiplex PCR reads; it lists each CDR3 protein once, without DNA. This sample's table has several thousand distinct CDR3 sequences. The CDR3 spans 16 residues. Germline CDR1 is ENHRY and CDR2 is SYGVKD. TRB was amplified from approximately 250 ng of peripheral blood genomic DNA per sample. In terms of frequency, this clonotype is medium-sized. In addition, the sample was reused for a study of T cell repertoires in aging, cancer and after chemotherapy.

Sequencing used peripheral blood. The receptor's source is a human donor with chronic lymphocytic leukemia. The donor label of this sample is uncertain. This chain connects TRBV10-3 to TRBJ2-7. The CDR3 loop reads CAISDPALARADEQYF.